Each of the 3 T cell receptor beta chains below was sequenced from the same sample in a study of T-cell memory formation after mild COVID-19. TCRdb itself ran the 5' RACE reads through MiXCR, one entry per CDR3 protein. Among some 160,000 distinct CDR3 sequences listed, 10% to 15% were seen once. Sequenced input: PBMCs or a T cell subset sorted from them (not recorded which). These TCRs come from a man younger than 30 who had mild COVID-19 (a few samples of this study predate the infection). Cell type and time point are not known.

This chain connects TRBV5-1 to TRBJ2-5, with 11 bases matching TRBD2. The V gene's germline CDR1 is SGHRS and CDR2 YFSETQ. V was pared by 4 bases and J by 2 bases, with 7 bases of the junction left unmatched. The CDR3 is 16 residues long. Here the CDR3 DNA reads TGCGCCAGCAGCCAGGGGGGACTAGCGGCTCAAGAGACCCAGTACTTC. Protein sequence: CASSQGGLAAQETQYF. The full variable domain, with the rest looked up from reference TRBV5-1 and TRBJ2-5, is KAGVTQTPRYLIKTRGQQVTLSCSPISGHRSVSWYQQTPGQGLQFLFEYFSETQRNKGNFPGRFSGRQFSNSRSEMNVSTLELGDSALYLCASSQGGLAAQETQYFGPGTRLLVL.

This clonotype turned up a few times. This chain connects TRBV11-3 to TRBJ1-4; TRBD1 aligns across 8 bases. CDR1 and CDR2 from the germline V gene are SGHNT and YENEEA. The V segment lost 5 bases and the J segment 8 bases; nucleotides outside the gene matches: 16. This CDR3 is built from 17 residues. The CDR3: CASSLNPRTGRWEKLFF. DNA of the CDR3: TGTGCCAGCAGCCTAAATCCCAGGACAGGGCGGTGGGAAAAACTGTTTTTT.

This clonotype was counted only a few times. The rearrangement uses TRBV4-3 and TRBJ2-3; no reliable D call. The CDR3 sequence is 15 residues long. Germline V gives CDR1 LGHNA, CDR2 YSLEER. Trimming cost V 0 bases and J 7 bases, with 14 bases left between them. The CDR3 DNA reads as TGCGCCAGCAGCCAAGATTCTTTCCTCCCGAATACGCAGTATTTT. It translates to CASSQDSFLPNTQYF.